This T cell receptor beta chain appears in the sequencing data of a study of shared clonotypes between healthy human individuals. Worth noting for this clone: The antigen is undetermined.

This table comes from immunoSEQ multiplex PCR, and its TCRdb copy is limited to in-frame clones, with some not included. The sample carries roughly 850,000 clones, about 96% recorded once. Study-wide results and limits: There were few donors, and this limited the genetic and exposure-history diversity represented.

Positively selected for CCR7, the CD45RO-negative cells used as naive CD8 cells excluded terminally differentiated effector memory CD45RA+ cells. The V segment lost 1 base and the J segment 3 bases; nucleotides outside the gene matches: 3. CDR3 length equals 15 residues. CDR1 is SGHVS and CDR2 is FQNEAQ in the germline V gene. The receptor comes from a man aged 25 to 40 in good health. The chain recombines TRBV7-8 with TRBJ1-2; 9 bases align to TRBD1. Sequencing was carried out using naive CD8+ T cells sorted from blood. The CDR3 DNA sequence: TGTGCCAGCAGCTTAGGGACAGGGGACTACTATGGCTACACCTTC. This translates into CASSLGTGDYYGYTF.